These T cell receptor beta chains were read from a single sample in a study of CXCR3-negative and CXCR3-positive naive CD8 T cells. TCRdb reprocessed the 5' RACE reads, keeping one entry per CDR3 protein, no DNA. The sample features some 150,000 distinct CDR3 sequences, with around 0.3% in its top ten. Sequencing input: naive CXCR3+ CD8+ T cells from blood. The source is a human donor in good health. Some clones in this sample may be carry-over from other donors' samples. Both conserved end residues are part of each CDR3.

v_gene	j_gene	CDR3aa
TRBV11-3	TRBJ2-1	CASSFGSNEQFF
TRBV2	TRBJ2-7	CASCLGSGYEQYF
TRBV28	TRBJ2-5	CASRHLGGWTGDQETQYF
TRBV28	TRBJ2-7	CASSPPPVTEEQYF
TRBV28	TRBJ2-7	CASSFGTSSYEQYF
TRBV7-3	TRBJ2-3	CASSPDGNTDTQYF
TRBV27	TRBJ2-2	CASSLQSTGELFF
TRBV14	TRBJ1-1	CASSQGGIRSTEAFF
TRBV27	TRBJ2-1	CASGGLGEGQKNEQLF
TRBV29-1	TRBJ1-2	CSVEEQADGYTF
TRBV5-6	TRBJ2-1	CASSYRDSVYNEQFF
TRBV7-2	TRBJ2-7	CASSLGEGTYEQYF
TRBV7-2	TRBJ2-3	CASSLVSGDTDTQYF
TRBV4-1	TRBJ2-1	CASSPTTSNEQFF
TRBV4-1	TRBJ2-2	CASSQTYGELFF
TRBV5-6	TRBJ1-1	CASGRTGGTEAFF
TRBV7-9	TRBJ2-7	CASSLAPGQPHF
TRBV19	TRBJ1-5	CASGYQGSNQPQHF
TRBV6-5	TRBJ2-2	CASTDLVPRGTGELFF
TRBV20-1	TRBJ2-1	CSAPYSARGTYNEQFF
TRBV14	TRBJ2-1	CASSHGGVYNEQFF
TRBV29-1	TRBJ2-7	CSVVWTGSYEQYF
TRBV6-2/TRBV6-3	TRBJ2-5	CASSPSQTGGETQYF
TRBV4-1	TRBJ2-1	CASSQERGSSYNEQFF
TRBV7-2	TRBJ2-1	CASSLAVGLAGERQFF
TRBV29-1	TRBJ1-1	CSVVGATEAFF
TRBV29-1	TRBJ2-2	CSAIRPGQAGELFF
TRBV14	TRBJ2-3	CASRGDEGTDTQYF
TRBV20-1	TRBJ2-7	CSATGTSGNIYEQYF
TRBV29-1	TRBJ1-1	CSVDLGQGNTEAFF
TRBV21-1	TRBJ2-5	CASSKAQGEGRETQYF
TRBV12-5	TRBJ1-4	CASGLMTGGTNEKLFF
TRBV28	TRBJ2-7	CAASSRLEQYF
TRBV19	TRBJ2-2	CASSIGQGASTGELFF
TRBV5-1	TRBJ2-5	CASNPGANQETQYF
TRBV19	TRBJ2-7	CASSSVTNRETYEQYF
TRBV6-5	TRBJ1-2	CASSYSKSGGYGYTF
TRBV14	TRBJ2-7	CASSPPLRPYEQYF
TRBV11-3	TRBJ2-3	CASSLGHRVSGSTDTQYF
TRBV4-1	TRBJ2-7	CASSPGGESGEQYF